One sample yielded the 16 T cell receptor beta chains listed below, sequenced in a study of T cell responses to AZD1222 COVID-19 vaccine. Sequencing was performed with immunoSEQ multiplex PCR; in TCRdb, only in-frame clones are kept and a portion is missing. The sample lists some 150,000 clones; around 88% were seen once. The sample here was peripheral blood, taken on day 0 of AZD1222 vaccination. These receptors came from an adult in good health.

The chain links TRBV5-4 to TRBJ2-7; 11 bases are a match to TRBD2. The trim removed 0 bases at V and 5 bases at J, leaving 7 bases unmatched. The CDR3 is 16 amino acids. The germline V gene encodes CDR1 SGHNT and CDR2 YYREEE (reference sequence). CDR3 sequence (DNA): TGTGCCAGCAGCTTGGGAACCGGACTAGCGGGCAACGAGCAGTACTTC. Encoded protein: CASSLGTGLAGNEQYF.

This rearrangement joins TRBV11-2 to TRBJ1-4; D uncertain. Looked up from germline, CDR1 is SGHAT and CDR2 is FQNNGV. Trimming removed 2 bases from V and 4 bases from J, with 11 bases in between. The CDR3 length is 15 residues. The CDR3 reads CASSLLHRDNEKLFF. The CDR3 DNA reads TGTGCCAGCAGCTTACTACACCGAGATAATGAAAAACTGTTTTTT.

This chain connects TRBV13 to TRBJ2-3; 7 bases are shared with TRBD2. The CDR3 is 19 residues long. The V segment lost 5 bases and the J segment 2 bases; nucleotides outside the gene matches: 19. Germline V lookup: CDR1 PRHDT, CDR2 FYEKMQ (reference sequence). This CDR3 is CASSPTVSSGSQHTDTQYF. Here the CDR3 DNA reads TGTGCCAGCAGCCCTACCGTATCTAGCGGAAGTCAGCACACAGATACGCAGTATTTT. The full variable domain, its missing parts supplied by reference TRBV13 and TRBJ2-3, is AAGVIQSPRHLIKEKRETATLKCYPIPRHDTVYWYQQGPGQDPQFLISFYEKMQSDKGSIPDRFSAQQFSDYHSELNMSSLELGDSALYFCASSPTVSSGSQHTDTQYFGPGTRLTVL.

This rearrangement joins TRBV19 to TRBJ1-3, with 8 bases lining up with TRBD1. This CDR3 has 15 amino acids. V was clipped by 8 bases and J by 1 base; unmatched bases: 7. Germline V gene sequence: CDR1 LNHDA, CDR2 SQIVND (reference sequence). The CDR3 coding sequence is TGTGCCAGTCGACAGGGGTTATTGTCTGGAAACACCATATATTTT. It translates to CASRQGLLSGNTIYF.

V is TRBV5-8 and J is TRBJ1-3; D is unresolved. Germline V gives CDR1 SGHTS, CDR2 YDEGEE. This CDR3 comprises 15 residues. V lost 2 bases, J lost 2 bases, and 11 bases lay in between. As DNA, the CDR3 is TGTGCCAGCAGCTTAAACTGGGCAGCTGGAAACACCATATATTTT. As protein: CASSLNWAAGNTIYF.

The chain carries TRBV11-2 and TRBJ2-7; D may be TRBD1 (5 bases). This CDR3 comprises 15 residues. Trimming cost V 2 bases and J 2 bases, with 13 bases left between them. Germline V CDR1 and CDR2: SGHAT, FQNNGV. CDR3 region: CASSLQTAGAYEQYF. CDR3 nucleotide sequence: TGTGCCAGCAGCTTACAGACAGCTGGAGCCTACGAGCAGTACTTC.

The chain is built from TRBV7-9 and TRBJ2-7; D may be TRBD2 (6 bases). V was pared by 0 bases and J by 3 bases, with 6 bases between. This CDR3 contains 13 residues. The germline gives CDR1 SEHNR, CDR2 FQNEAQ (reference sequence). CDR3: CASSLAGGYEQYF. The DNA for the CDR3 is TGTGCCAGCAGCTTAGCGGGAGGCTACGAGCAGTACTTC.

The chain links TRBV19 to TRBJ1-2, with D unresolved. The CDR3 is made up of 12 amino acids. The V end was cut by 2 bases, the J end by 1 base, with 2 bases between. Germline V gives CDR1 LNHDA, CDR2 SQIVND (reference sequence). This chain's CDR3 is CASSIHNYGYTF. The CDR3 DNA follows: TGTGCCAGTAGTATACATAACTATGGCTACACCTTC.

This clone was picked up one time. The chain is built from TRBV29-1 and TRBJ1-2, with 10 positions matching TRBD1. The V gene end was trimmed by 1 base and the J gene end by 4 bases; junction bases not matched to a gene: 0. The CDR3 spans 13 residues. Germline CDR1 reads SQVTM; CDR2 reads ANQGSEA. This CDR3 is CSVEGTGGYGYTF. CDR3 nucleotide sequence: TGCAGCGTTGAAGGGACAGGGGGCTATGGCTACACCTTC.

The chain recombines TRBV2 with TRBJ2-6; 11 bases agree with TRBD1. With 9 bases clipped from V and 2 bases from J, the junction kept 3 bases outside the gene matches. The germline V gene has CDR1 SNHLY and CDR2 FYNNEI. CDR3 length: 15 residues. The CDR3, as DNA: TGTGCCAGTTCGGGACAGGGGGCTGGGGCCAACGTCCTGACTTTC. As protein: CASSGQGAGANVLTF.

The chain carries TRBV27 and TRBJ1-2; a possible D gene is TRBD1 (5 bases). V was pared by 5 bases and J by 3 bases, with 13 bases between. The CDR3 spans 14 residues. In germline, CDR1 is MNHEY, CDR2 SMNVEV (reference sequence). This chain's CDR3 is CASSPTLGDYGYTF. CDR3 nucleotides: TGTGCCAGCAGTCCAACATTGGGGGACTATGGCTACACCTTC.

This sequence joins TRBV7-2 and TRBJ1-5; 9 nucleotides align to TRBD1. Trimming took 4 bases from V and 6 from J; bases not matched to a gene: 4. CDR1 and CDR2 from the germline V gene are SGHTA and FQGNSA. The CDR3 covers 14 residues. The CDR3 loop reads CASSYTGGLQPQHF. DNA for the CDR3: TGTGCCAGCAGCTATACAGGGGGCCTTCAGCCCCAGCATTTT.

This chain connects TRBV11-2 to TRBJ2-3; 13 nucleotides match TRBD2. The CDR3 contains 15 residues. In germline, CDR1 is SGHAT, CDR2 FQNNGV. Trimming took 5 bases from V and 7 from J; bases not matched to a gene: 6. The CDR3 bases are TGTGCCAGCAGCCCAATGACTAGCGGGGGGCATACGCAGTATTTT. As protein: CASSPMTSGGHTQYF.

This chain uses TRBV5-1 with TRBJ2-1; 7 positions match TRBD2. Germline trimming cut 6 bases from V and 0 bases from J; bases unmatched to any gene: 6. Per germline, CDR1 SGHRS and CDR2 YFSETQ. The CDR3 is 15 amino acids. The CDR3 DNA sequence: TGCGCCAGCACCCCTAGCGGAAGCTCCTACAATGAGCAGTTCTTC. Translation: CASTPSGSSYNEQFF.

The J gene is TRBJ1-5, the V gene TRBV27; 7 positions match TRBD1. This CDR3 region has 13 residues. With V trimmed by 11 bases and J by 7 bases, 11 bases remained unmatched. CDR1 and CDR2 from the germline V gene are MNHEY and SMNVEV (reference sequence). The CDR3 is CAPAEDRKQPQHF. CDR3 DNA: TGTGCCCCCGCTGAGGACAGGAAACAGCCCCAGCATTTT.

The rearrangement links TRBV24-1 to TRBJ2-3, with D perhaps TRBD2 (5 bases). V was pared by 5 bases and J by 4 bases, with 15 bases between. The CDR3 is made up of 15 amino acids. Germline V gives CDR1 KGHDR, CDR2 SFDVKD. The CDR3 DNA sequence: TGTGCCACCAGTGGAGGGTCGCCGGCGCCAGATACGCAGTATTTT. Its protein is CATSGGSPAPDTQYF.